This entry describes one T cell receptor (beta chain). The target antigen is unknown. The data were obtained in a study of post-analysis software for immune sequencing data. Background on the study: Relapsing-remitting, secondary progressive and progressive-relapsing multiple sclerosis were all included among the disease courses.

Whole-study results and caveats: There was significantly lower normalized Chao1 diversity in multiple sclerosis patients than in controls. Same-batch samples co-clustered strongly by F measure.

Presence of unique molecular identifiers characterized the TCR beta cDNA libraries. One entry per CDR3 protein, called by TCRdb with MiXCR from the PCR reads. The sample gives about 770,000 distinct CDR3 sequences, under 60% of which show up once; 4.9% is in the top ten. The TCR originated in a girl aged 10 to 17 with multiple sclerosis. Source material: blood.

The CDR3 coding sequence is TGTGCCAGTAGGATGACTAGCGGCAGTAACATTCAGTACTTC. This sequence encodes CASRMTSGSNIQYF. The rearrangement joins TRBV19 to TRBJ2-4, with 9 nucleotides matching TRBD2. Germline CDR1 LNHDA, CDR2 SQIVND (reference sequence). The CDR3 contains 14 residues. J gave up 7 bases and V 6 bases, and 7 bases lay outside the gene matches.